The subject of this entry is one TCR beta chain. These data originate in a study of blood T cell repertoires in COVID-19. Study details: Whether acute or convalescent, the COVID-19 samples came from the United States, Italy and Spain. T cells, B-cell-depleted T cells, or PBMCs supplied cDNA or gDNA.

Germline CDR1 is SGHRS and CDR2 is YFSETQ. The CDR3 has 15 amino acids. V lost 0 bases to trimming and J lost 0 bases, with 9 bases between them. In the authors' workflow: Amplification of reference gene primers was used by the study to estimate nucleated cell counts. The repertoire was sequenced with immunoSEQ multiplex PCR; TCRdb's copy has only in-frame clones and lacks some. V, J and clone size are those of that table, while D and trimming were read from the DNA. The profile shows around 240,000 clones, about 86% of them singletons. Input material: peripheral blood. The TCR sequence derives from a woman aged 25 to 39 who had recovered from COVID-19. The chain employs TRBV5-1 and TRBJ1-2; D gene ambiguous. Here the CDR3 DNA reads TGCGCCAGCAGCTTGGGCAGTACAGCTAACTATGGCTACACCTTC. This codes for CASSLGSTANYGYTF.